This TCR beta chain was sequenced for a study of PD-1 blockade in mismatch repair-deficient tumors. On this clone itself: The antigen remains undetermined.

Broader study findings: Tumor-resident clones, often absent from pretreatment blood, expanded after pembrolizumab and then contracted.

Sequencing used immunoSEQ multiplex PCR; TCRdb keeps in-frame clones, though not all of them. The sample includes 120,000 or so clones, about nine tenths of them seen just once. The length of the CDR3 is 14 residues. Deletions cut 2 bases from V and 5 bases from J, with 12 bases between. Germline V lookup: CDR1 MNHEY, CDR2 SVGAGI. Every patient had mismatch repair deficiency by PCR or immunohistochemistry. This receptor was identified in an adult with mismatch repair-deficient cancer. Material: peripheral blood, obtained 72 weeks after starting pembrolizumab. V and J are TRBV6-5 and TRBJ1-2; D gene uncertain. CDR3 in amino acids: CASSYGRAAYGYTF. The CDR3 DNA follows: TGTGCCAGCAGTTACGGGAGGGCCGCTTATGGCTACACCTTC.